The source of this T cell receptor (beta chain) is a study of T-cell memory formation after mild COVID-19. For the study at large: TCR clusters were mostly confined to one donor each.

This CDR3 has 15 residues. Germline lookup yields CDR1 SGDLS and CDR2 YYNGEE. The ends were cut back, 0 bases at V and 6 bases at J, with 12 bases in the middle. Study-wide points: Memory sampled before infection contained some responding clones, suggesting cross-reactive memory joined. There was a balanced CD4/CD8 profile in clones contracting day 15 to 85, and later expanders leaned CD4+.

This clonotype has only a few counts. The antigen remains unidentified. MiXCR, applied by TCRdb to the 5' RACE reads, yields one record per CDR3 protein. The sample holds roughly 300,000 distinct CDR3 sequences, about a sixth seen once. This TCR was recovered from a man in his late teens or twenties who had mild COVID-19 (a few samples of this study predate the infection). Cell type and time point are not known. The chain has TRBV9 and TRBJ1-4, with D possibly matching TRBD1 (5 bases). Sequenced sample: PBMCs or a T cell subset sorted from them (not recorded which). The CDR3 here is CASSVGGRGDEKLFF. For the CDR3, the DNA is TGTGCCAGCAGCGTAGGGGGACGAGGGGATGAAAAACTGTTTTTT.